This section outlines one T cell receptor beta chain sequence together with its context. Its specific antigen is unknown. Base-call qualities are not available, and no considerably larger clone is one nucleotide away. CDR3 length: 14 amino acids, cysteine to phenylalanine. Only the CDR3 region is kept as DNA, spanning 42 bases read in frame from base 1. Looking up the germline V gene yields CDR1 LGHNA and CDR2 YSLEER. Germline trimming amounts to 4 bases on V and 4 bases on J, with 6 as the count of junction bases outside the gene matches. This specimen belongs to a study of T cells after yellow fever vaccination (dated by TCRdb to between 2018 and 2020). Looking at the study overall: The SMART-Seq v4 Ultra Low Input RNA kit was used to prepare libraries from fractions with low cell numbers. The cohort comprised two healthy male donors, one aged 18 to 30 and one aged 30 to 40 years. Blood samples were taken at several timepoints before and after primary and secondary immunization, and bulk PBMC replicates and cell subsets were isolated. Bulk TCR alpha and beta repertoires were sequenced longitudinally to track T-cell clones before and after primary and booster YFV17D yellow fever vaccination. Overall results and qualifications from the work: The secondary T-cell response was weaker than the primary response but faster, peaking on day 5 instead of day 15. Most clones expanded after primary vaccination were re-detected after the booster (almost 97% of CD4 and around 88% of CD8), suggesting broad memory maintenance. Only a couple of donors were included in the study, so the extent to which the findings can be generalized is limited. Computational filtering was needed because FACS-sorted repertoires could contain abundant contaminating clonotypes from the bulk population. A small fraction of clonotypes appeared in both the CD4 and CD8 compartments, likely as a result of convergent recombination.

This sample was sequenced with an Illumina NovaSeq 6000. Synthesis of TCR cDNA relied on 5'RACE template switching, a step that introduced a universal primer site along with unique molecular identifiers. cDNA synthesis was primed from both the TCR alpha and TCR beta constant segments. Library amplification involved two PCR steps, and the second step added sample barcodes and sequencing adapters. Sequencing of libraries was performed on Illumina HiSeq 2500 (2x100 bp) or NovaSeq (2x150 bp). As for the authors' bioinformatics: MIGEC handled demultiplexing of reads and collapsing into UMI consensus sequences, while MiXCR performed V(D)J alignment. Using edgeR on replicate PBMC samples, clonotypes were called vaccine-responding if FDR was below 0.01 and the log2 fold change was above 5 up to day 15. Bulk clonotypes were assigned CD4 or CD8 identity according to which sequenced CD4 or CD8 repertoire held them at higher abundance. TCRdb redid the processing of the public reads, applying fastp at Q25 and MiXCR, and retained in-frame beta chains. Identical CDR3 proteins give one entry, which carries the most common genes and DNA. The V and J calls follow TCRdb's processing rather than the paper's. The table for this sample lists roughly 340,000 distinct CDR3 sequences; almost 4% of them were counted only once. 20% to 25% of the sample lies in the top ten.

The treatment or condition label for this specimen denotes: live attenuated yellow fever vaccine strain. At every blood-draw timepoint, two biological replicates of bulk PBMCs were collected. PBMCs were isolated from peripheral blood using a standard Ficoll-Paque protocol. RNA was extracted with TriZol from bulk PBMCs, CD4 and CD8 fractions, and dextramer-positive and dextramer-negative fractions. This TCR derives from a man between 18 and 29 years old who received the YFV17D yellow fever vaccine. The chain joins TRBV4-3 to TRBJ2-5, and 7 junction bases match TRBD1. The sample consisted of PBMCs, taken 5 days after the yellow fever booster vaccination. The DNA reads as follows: TGCGCCAGCAGCCTTAACAGGGGCGGAGAGACCCAGTACTTC. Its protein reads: CASSLNRGGETQYF.